Listed below are T cell receptor beta chains from one sample, sequenced in a study of blood T cell repertoires in COVID-19. Repertoires were generated with immunoSEQ multiplex PCR, while TCRdb's copy carries only in-frame clones and drops some. The sample has some 150,000 clones, about 90% seen once. The material sequenced was peripheral blood. The receptors were gathered from a woman aged 55-69 years with active or convalescent COVID-19. Both conserved end residues are trimmed from each CDR3. The D gene is left open where the match is weak. Some rows have no size entry. The others give once, few or many, or a class for an expanded clone.

cdr3_aa | j_call | clone_size | d_call | v_call
ASSLPQGTNEKLF | TRBJ1-4 | NA | TRBD1 | TRBV28
ASSQGSTDTQY | TRBJ2-3 | NA | NA | TRBV4-3
ASSLGWSSGEVNPYNEQF | TRBJ2-1 | NA | TRBD2 | TRBV11-3
ASSLGPQGAGYEQY | TRBJ2-7 | once | NA | TRBV5-1
ASSYAGSSDNEQY | TRBJ2-7 | NA | NA | TRBV6-2/TRBV6-3
ASSLGQATNEQF | TRBJ2-1 | NA | NA | TRBV5-1
ASSEAPLQGSLGKLF | TRBJ1-4 | NA | TRBD1 | TRBV2
ASRRQVPPYEQY | TRBJ2-7 | NA | NA | TRBV6-5
ASSYNWGGGPNEQY | TRBJ2-7 | NA | TRBD2 | TRBV6-5
ASSLGSGGGETQY | TRBJ2-5 | NA | TRBD2 | TRBV7-2
ASSRGQSNTEAF | TRBJ1-1 | NA | TRBD1 | TRBV7-9
ASSILGTPVYSNQPQH | TRBJ1-5 | once | NA | TRBV19
ASSPVGSSYEQY | TRBJ2-7 | NA | NA | TRBV18
ASSVESGAYNSPLH | TRBJ1-6 | NA | NA | TRBV9
ASSIWGTDYEQY | TRBJ2-7 | NA | NA | TRBV19
ASSLVYVRTGGILQPQH | TRBJ1-5 | NA | TRBD1 | TRBV11-2
ASSIGLARYNEQF | TRBJ2-1 | NA | NA | TRBV19
ARSLGGGGRTDTQY | TRBJ2-3 | few | TRBD2 | TRBV7-8